The clone carrying this TCR beta chain was observed a few times. Its antigen is not identified. The sample comes from a study of cytomegalovirus exposure and HLA in healthy donors. Study background: The roughly 700 first-cohort repertoires shared a platform with the approximately 120 validation repertoires, as reported in a later analysis.

Produced via immunoSEQ multiplex PCR; TCRdb's table is partial and in-frame only. Of fewer than 100,000 clones listed, 94% are singletons. Donors were drawn from the approximately 110-subject validation cohort, separate from the roughly 700-subject first cohort. Study results and caveats: The authors confirmed in vitro that three CMV-associated chains were specific for CMV antigens. Cytomegalovirus status was reportedly diagnosed by the classifier with high sensitivity and specificity.

The CDR3 sequence is 15 residues long. The germline CDR1 and CDR2 sequences are MNHNY and SVGAGI (reference sequence). V was shortened by 2 bases and J by 2 bases, with 13 bases between the two germline ends. The source of this sequence is a woman aged 18-30 years in good health and CMV-seronegative. The chain joins TRBV6-6 to TRBJ2-7; D is ambiguous. The sequenced material came from PBMCs. The CDR3 loop reads CASSYDTSRTYEQYF. CDR3 DNA: TGTGCCAGCAGTTACGATACTTCCAGGACCTACGAGCAGTACTTC.